This TCR beta chain was sequenced in a study of Ad26.COV2.S vaccination and SARS-CoV-2 variants. The study's findings and limits: Vaccinees and placebo recipients showed similar non-spike TCR breadth.

Profiled with immunoSEQ multiplex PCR; TCRdb holds only in-frame clones, not every one. Here the sample spans approximately 360,000 clones, approximately 83% being singletons. The CDR3 totals 15 residues. With V trimmed by 5 bases and J by 10 bases, 9 bases remained unmatched. CDR1 and CDR2 from the germline V gene are SSHAT and FNYEAQ (reference sequence). Turning to this clone: What it recognizes is unknown.

Treatment meaning: 15 to 20 received Ad26.COV2.S at low or high dose, single or two shots; 5 received placebo; per-sample allocation not given. After the first vaccine or placebo injection, samples were drawn on day 63. Sequencing was performed on peripheral blood, taken in a trial of Ad26.COV2.S vaccine versus placebo. The sequence was collected from a person between 18 and 65 years old who received the Ad26.COV2.S COVID-19 vaccine or a placebo. The rearrangement links TRBV7-7 to TRBJ2-5; TRBD2 matches 14 bases. CDR3 sequence reads: CASSLGTSGGRDQYF. The DNA of the CDR3 is TGTGCCAGCAGCCTCGGGACTAGCGGGGGTCGGGACCAGTACTTC. Full variable domain (missing parts from reference TRBV7-7 and TRBJ2-5): GAGVSQSPRYKVTKRGQDVTLRCDPISSHATLYWYQQALGQGPEFLTYFNYEAQPDKSGLPSDRFSAERPEGSISTLTIQRTEQRDSAMYRCASSLGTSGGRDQYFGPGTRLLVL.